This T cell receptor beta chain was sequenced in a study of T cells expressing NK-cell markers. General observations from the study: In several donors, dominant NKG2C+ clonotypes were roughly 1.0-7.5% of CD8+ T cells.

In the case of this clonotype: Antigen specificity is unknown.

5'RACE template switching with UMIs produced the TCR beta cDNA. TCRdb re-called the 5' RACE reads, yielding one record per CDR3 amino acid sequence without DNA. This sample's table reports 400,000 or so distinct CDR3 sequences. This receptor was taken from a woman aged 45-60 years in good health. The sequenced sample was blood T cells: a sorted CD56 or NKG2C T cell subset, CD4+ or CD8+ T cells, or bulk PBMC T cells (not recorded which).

CDR3 in amino acids: CASSSGLGLRETQYF. V is TRBV5-1 and J is TRBJ2-5; TCRdb returns TRBD2, unconfirmable since there is no DNA. The CDR3 consists of 15 residues. CDR1 SGHRS and CDR2 YFSETQ come from the germline V gene.